The T cell receptor (beta chain) described here comes from a study of shared clonotypes between healthy human individuals. Sequencing was performed with immunoSEQ multiplex PCR; in TCRdb, only in-frame clones are kept and a portion is missing. Of fewer than 3 million clones listed, under 95% were seen once; the top ten hold approximately 0.4%. Notes on the study in general: As a rule, naive subsets had a larger estimated richness than memory subsets.

J was trimmed by 1 base and V by 1 base; bases with no gene match: 3. The V gene's germline CDR1 is SGHNT and CDR2 YYREEE (reference sequence). CDR3 size: 15 residues. There are a few counts of this clone. Its specificity is unknown. The chain couples TRBV5-4 to TRBJ1-1, with TRBD1 identical over 8 bases. This TCR came from a man younger than 35 in good health. Some clones in this sample may be carry-over from other donors' samples. Sequencing was done on a sample of naive CD4+ T cells from PBMCs. Subset described: CD45RA+ positively selected. This CDR3 reads CASSLQGARNTEAFF. The CDR3, as DNA: TGTGCCAGCAGCTTGCAGGGGGCGAGGAACACTGAAGCTTTCTTT.